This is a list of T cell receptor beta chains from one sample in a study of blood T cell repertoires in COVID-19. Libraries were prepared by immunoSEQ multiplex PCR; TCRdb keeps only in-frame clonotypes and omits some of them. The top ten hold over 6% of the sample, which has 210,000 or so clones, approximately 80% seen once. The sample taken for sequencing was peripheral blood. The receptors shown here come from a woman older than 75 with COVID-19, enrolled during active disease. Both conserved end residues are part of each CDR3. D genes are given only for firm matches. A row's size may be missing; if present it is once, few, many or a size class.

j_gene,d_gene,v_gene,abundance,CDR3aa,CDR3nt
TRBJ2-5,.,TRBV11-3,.,CASSPPGGGPETQYF,TGTGCCAGCAGCCCTCCGGGGGGCGGCCCAGAGACCCAGTACTTC
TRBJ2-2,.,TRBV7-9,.,CASGGKGDRNTGELFF,TGTGCCAGCGGGGGGAAGGGGGACAGGAACACCGGGGAGCTGTTTTTT
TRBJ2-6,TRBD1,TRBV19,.,CASTLTGVANVLTF,TGTGCCAGTACCTTGACAGGGGTGGCCAACGTCCTGACTTTC
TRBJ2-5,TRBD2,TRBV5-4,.,CASSSPPTSADQETQYF,TGTGCCAGCAGCTCGCCCCCGACTAGCGCCGACCAAGAGACCCAGTACTTC
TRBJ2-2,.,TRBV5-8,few,CASNYYAGQSTGELFF,TGTGCCAGCAACTACTACGCGGGACAGTCGACCGGGGAGCTGTTTTTT
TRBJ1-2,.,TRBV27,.,CASSFRPHQGYGYTF,TGTGCCAGCAGTTTCCGTCCCCATCAGGGGTACGGCTACACCTTC
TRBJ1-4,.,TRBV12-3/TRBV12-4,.,CASSRTENEKLFF,TGTGCCAGCAGTCGGACAGAGAATGAAAAACTGTTTTTT
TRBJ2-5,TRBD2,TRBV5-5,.,CASSPPQASGGLGQYF,TGTGCCAGCAGCCCACCTCAGGCTAGCGGGGGCCTCGGCCAGTACTTC
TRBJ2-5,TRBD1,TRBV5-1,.,CASSAPGTGEETQYF,TGCGCCAGCAGCGCACCCGGGACAGGGGAAGAGACCCAGTACTTC
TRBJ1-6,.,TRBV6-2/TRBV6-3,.,CASSYSDGSYNSPLHF,TGTGCCAGCAGTTACAGCGACGGCTCCTATAATTCACCCCTCCACTTT
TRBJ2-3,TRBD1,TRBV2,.,CASSLGTASTDTQYF,TGTGCCAGCAGTTTGGGGACAGCTAGCACAGATACGCAGTATTTT
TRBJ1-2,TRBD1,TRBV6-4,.,CASSVRLTGVDGYTF,TGTGCCAGCAGTGTTCGCCTGACAGGGGTCGATGGCTACACCTTC
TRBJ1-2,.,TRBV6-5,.,CASSYGQGGYTF,TGTGCCAGCAGTTATGGGCAGGGTGGCTACACCTTC
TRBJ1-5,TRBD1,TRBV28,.,CASRMTGGQPQHF,TGTGCCAGCAGAATGACAGGGGGCCAGCCCCAGCATTTT
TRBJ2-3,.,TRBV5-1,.,CASSLPLASTDTQYF,TGCGCCAGCAGCTTGCCGCTAGCCAGCACAGATACGCAGTATTTT
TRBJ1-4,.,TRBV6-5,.,CASCRTTNEKLFF,TGTGCCAGTTGCAGGACAACTAATGAAAAACTGTTTTTT
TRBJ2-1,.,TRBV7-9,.,CASSPDRTVYNEQFF,TGTGCCAGCAGTCCCGACAGGACCGTCTACAATGAGCAGTTCTTC
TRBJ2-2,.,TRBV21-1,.,CASSKASPFICGRGRDTGELFF,TGTGCCAGCAGCAAAGCGTCCCCGTTTATTTGCGGGAGGGGACGGGACACCGGGGAGCTGTTTTTT
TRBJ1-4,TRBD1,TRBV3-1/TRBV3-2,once,CASSQSRGRWEKLFF,TGTGCCAGCAGCCAATCCAGGGGGCGATGGGAAAAACTGTTTTTT
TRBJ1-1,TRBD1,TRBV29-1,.,CSAGAGGTEAFF,TGCAGCGCCGGGGCAGGGGGCACTGAAGCTTTCTTT
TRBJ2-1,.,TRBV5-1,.,CASSTGTSATYNEQFF,TGCGCCAGCAGCACCGGGACTTCCGCGACCTACAATGAGCAGTTCTTC
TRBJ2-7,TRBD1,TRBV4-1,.,CASSRLPRDRAIAGRSYEQYF,TGCGCCAGCAGCCGCCTTCCCCGGGACAGGGCAATCGCGGGGCGTTCTTACGAGCAGTACTTC
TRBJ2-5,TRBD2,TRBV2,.,CASGGVTPGETQYF,TGTGCCAGCGGGGGGGTAACCCCGGGAGAGACCCAGTACTTC
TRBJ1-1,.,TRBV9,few,CASSEQGRPNTEAFF,TGTGCCAGCAGCGAACAGGGACGGCCGAACACTGAAGCTTTCTTT
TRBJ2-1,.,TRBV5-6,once,CASSLGVSEYNEQFF,TGTGCCAGCAGCTTGGGGGTTAGCGAATACAATGAGCAGTTCTTC
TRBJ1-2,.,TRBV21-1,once,CASSASGQNNYGYTF,TGTGCCAGCAGCGCGTCCGGACAGAATAACTATGGCTACACCTTC
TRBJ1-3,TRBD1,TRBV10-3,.,CAISGQGSGNTIYF,TGTGCCATCTCGGGACAGGGCTCTGGAAACACCATATATTTT
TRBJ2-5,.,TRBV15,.,CATSRAGDGQETQYF,TGTGCCACCAGCAGGGCAGGGGACGGACAAGAGACCCAGTACTTC
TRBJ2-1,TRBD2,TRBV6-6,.,CASSSYFRRESDEQFF,TGTGCCAGCTCAAGTTACTTTCGGCGGGAGAGCGATGAGCAGTTCTTC
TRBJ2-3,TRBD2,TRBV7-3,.,CASSSDGGEASTDTQYF,TGTGCCAGCAGCTCGGACGGGGGGGAGGCTAGCACAGATACGCAGTATTTT
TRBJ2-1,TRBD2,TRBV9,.,CASSVAGGRAYNEQFF,TGTGCCAGCAGCGTAGCGGGCGGGAGGGCCTACAATGAGCAGTTCTTC
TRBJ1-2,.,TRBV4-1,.,CASSRTPRGGPDGYTF,TGCGCCAGCAGCCGAACCCCGAGGGGGGGGCCCGATGGCTACACCTTC
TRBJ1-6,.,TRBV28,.,CASATGGPNSPLHF,TGTGCCAGCGCCACGGGGGGTCCCAATTCACCCCTCCACTTT
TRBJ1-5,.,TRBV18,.,CASSPDRDQPQHF,TGTGCCAGCTCCCCGGACAGAGATCAGCCCCAGCATTTT
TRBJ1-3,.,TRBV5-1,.,CASSLGLVSGNTIYF,TGCGCCAGCAGCTTGGGACTCGTCTCTGGAAACACCATATATTTT
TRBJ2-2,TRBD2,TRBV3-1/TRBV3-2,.,CASMSGGNTGELFF,TGTGCCAGTATGAGCGGGGGGAACACCGGGGAGCTGTTTTTT
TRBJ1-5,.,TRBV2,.,CATGRDSNQPQHF,TGTGCCACCGGGAGAGATAGCAATCAGCCCCAGCATTTT
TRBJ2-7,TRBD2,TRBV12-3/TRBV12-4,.,CASSLSLAGPYF,TGTGCCAGCAGTTTGTCCCTAGCGGGACCGTACTTC
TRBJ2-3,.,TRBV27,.,CASLKRGHTDTQYF,TGTGCCAGCCTTAAGCGGGGACACACAGATACGCAGTATTTT
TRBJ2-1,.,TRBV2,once,CASSEFADSYNEQFF,TGTGCCAGCAGTGAATTCGCGGATTCCTACAATGAGCAGTTCTTC
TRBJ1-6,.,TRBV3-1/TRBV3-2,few,CASSQGAGTSPLHF,TGTGCCAGCAGCCAAGGGGCAGGTACTTCACCCCTCCACTTT
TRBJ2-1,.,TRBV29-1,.,CSVGGVSGYNEQFF,TGCAGCGTTGGGGGGGTGAGTGGCTACAATGAGCAGTTCTTC
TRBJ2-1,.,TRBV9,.,CASSGQPATGVEQFF,TGTGCCAGCAGCGGGCAGCCGGCTACCGGGGTGGAGCAGTTCTTC
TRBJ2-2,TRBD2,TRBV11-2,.,CASSRVGGSAGELFF,TGTGCCAGCAGTCGGGTGGGAGGGAGTGCCGGGGAGCTGTTTTTT
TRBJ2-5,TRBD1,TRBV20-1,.,CSASGGQQETQYF,TGCAGTGCTAGTGGGGGACAGCAAGAGACCCAGTACTTC
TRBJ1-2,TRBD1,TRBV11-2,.,CASSSYSKPGQGADYGYTF,TGTGCCAGCAGCTCTTATTCCAAACCGGGACAGGGGGCGGACTATGGCTACACCTTC
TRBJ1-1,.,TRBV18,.,CASSPGTTRNTEAFF,TGTGCCAGCTCACCCGGGACTACTAGGAACACTGAAGCTTTCTTT
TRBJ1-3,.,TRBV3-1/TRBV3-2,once,CASSQLTGHTIYF,TGTGCCAGCAGCCAGTTAACAGGCCACACCATATATTTT
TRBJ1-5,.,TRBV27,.,CASSSSQRGPNQPQHF,TGTGCCAGCAGTTCCTCCCAAAGGGGTCCCAATCAGCCCCAGCATTTT
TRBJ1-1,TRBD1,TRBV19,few,CASSTTGARTEAFF,TGTGCCAGTAGTACGACAGGGGCGAGGACTGAAGCTTTCTTT
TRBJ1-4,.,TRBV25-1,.,CASSDSPGQLNEKLFF,TGTGCCAGCAGTGATTCCCCTGGACAACTTAATGAAAAACTGTTTTTT
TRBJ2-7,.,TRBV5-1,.,CASSLLTDYEQYF,TGCGCCAGCAGCTTGTTGACAGACTACGAGCAGTACTTC
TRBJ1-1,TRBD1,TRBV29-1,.,CSGGQGDNTEAFF,TGCAGCGGTGGACAGGGGGATAACACTGAAGCTTTCTTT
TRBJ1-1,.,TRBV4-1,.,CASSQDPTGSTEAFF,TGCGCCAGCAGCCAGGACCCCACGGGGTCCACTGAAGCTTTCTTT